This T cell receptor (beta chain) was recovered during a study of T-cell memory formation after mild COVID-19. Losses at the gene ends were 6 bases for V and 4 bases for J; bases not matched to a gene: 3. The CDR3 is 14 residues long. CDR1 MNHEY and CDR2 SVGEGT come from the germline V gene. Regarding the study as a whole: CM and EM subsets held most contracting CD4+ clones; EMRA held CD8+ ones. Clones that shrank (day 15 to 85) were balanced CD4/CD8, whereas later expanders leaned CD4+.

This clonotype has just a few counts. Antigen unknown. TCRdb analysed the 5' RACE reads with MiXCR anew, one entry per CDR3 protein. The sample includes under 400,000 distinct CDR3 sequences, roughly 21% of them seen just once. The clonotype originates from an adult woman who had mild COVID-19 (a few samples of this study predate the infection). Cell type and time point are not known. Sequenced material: PBMCs or a T cell subset sorted from them (not recorded which). This chain joins TRBV6-2 or TRBV6-3 and TRBJ2-7, with 13 bases fitting TRBD2. For the CDR3, the DNA is TGTGCCAGCAGAGGGACTAGCGGGAAGTACGAGCAGTACTTC. This encodes CASRGTSGKYEQYF.